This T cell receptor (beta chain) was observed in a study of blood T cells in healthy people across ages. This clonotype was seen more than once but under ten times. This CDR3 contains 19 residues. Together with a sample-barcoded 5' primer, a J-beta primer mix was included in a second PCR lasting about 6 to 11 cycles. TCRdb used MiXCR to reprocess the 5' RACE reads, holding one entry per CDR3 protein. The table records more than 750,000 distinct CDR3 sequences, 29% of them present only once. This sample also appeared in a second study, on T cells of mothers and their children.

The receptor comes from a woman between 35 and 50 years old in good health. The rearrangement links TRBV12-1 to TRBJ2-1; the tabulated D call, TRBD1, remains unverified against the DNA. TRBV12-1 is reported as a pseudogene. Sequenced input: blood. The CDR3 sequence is CASSSLFPFRQGCCNEQFF. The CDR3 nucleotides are TGTGCCAGCAGCTCCCTTTTCCCGTTTAGACAGGGCTGTTGCAATGAGCAGTTCTTC.